A single sample is the source of the 20 T cell receptor beta chains below, sequenced in a study of blood T cell repertoires in COVID-19. Clones were read by immunoSEQ multiplex PCR, and TCRdb kept only the in-frame ones, dropping some. The table has roughly 130,000 clones, about 70% seen once. Material: peripheral blood. These TCRs come from a man older than 75 with acute or convalescent COVID-19.

The V gene is TRBV7-3, the J gene TRBJ2-1, with 13 bases fitting TRBD2. The ends lost 5 bases at V and 6 bases at J; junction bases unmatched: 4. The germline V gene has CDR1 SGHTA and CDR2 FQGTGA. This CDR3 contains 15 residues. The CDR3 region has the DNA TGTGCCAGCAGCCCCGGGACTAGCGGGGTCAATGAGCAGTTCTTC. Its protein is CASSPGTSGVNEQFF.

The chain carries TRBV11-1 and TRBJ2-5; TRBD2 matches at 8 bases. Germline V lookup: CDR1 SGHAT, CDR2 FQDESV (reference sequence). This CDR3 is 14 amino acids long. V trimming: 4 bases; J trimming: 3 bases; junction bases outside the gene matches: 4. The CDR3 loop is CASSSGTRKETQYF. The DNA of the CDR3 is TGTGCCAGCAGCTCAGGGACTAGAAAAGAGACCCAGTACTTC. Looking up the rest from reference TRBV11-1 and TRBJ2-5 gives the full variable domain: EAEVAQSPRYKITEKSQAVAFWCDPISGHATLYWYRQILGQGPELLVQFQDESVVDDSQLPKDRFSAERLKGVDSTLKIQPAELGDSAMYLCASSSGTRKETQYFGPGTRLLVL.

The J gene is TRBJ2-5, the V gene TRBV4-1; 9 bases match TRBD2. The CDR3 runs 19 residues. V was pared by 0 bases and J by 0 bases, with 11 bases of the junction left unmatched. Germline V gene data show CDR1 as MGHRA and CDR2 as YSYEKL. As DNA, the CDR3 is TGCGCCAGCAGCCAAGATATCTCCGGCGGGGGGGGATACCAAGAGACCCAGTACTTC. This codes for CASSQDISGGGGYQETQYF.

The chain recombines TRBV5-6 with TRBJ1-2; D may be TRBD1 (6 bases). CDR3 length: 15 residues. Trimming removed 1 base at V and 1 base at J, with 11 bases between. The V gene's germline CDR1 is SGHDT and CDR2 YYEEEE. Written as DNA, the CDR3 is TGTGCCAGCAGCTTGAGGGGGTCTATTAACTATGGCTACACCTTC. This translates into CASSLRGSINYGYTF.

This chain connects TRBV3-1 (or the pseudogene TRBV3-2) to TRBJ1-5, with TRBD1 as a possible D gene (5 bases). Germline-derived CDR1 and CDR2 are LGHDT and YNNKEL (reference sequence). The CDR3 consists of 16 residues. Trimming cost V 7 bases and J 2 bases, with 18 bases left between them. For the CDR3, the DNA is TGTGCCAGCACCCGGTACGGGGGTCGACGCAATCAGCCCCAGCATTTT. It codes for CASTRYGGRRNQPQHF.

This chain links TRBV4-2 with TRBJ2-1, with D possibly TRBD2 on 7 matching bases. Trimming removed 0 bases from V and 10 bases from J, with 13 bases in between. Germline V CDR1 and CDR2: LGHNA, YNFKEQ. The CDR3 consists of 14 residues. The CDR3: CASSQDGGAGEQFF. CDR3 DNA: TGTGCCAGCAGCCAAGATGGGGGGGCCGGGGAGCAGTTCTTC.

J is TRBJ2-7 and V is TRBV27; 7 bases align to TRBD1. V lost 4 bases and J lost 5; bases outside the gene matches: 11. The CDR3 runs to 15 residues. Germline CDR1 MNHEY, CDR2 SMNVEV (reference sequence). In DNA form, the CDR3 reads TGTGCCAGCAGTTCCAAGGGGGCAGGCAATGACGAGCAGTACTTC. Its protein product is CASSSKGAGNDEQYF.

This clone was found once. The gene calls are TRBV27 and TRBJ2-3, with a possible D match to TRBD2 (7 bases). Trimming cost V 10 bases and J 0 bases, with 14 bases left between them. The CDR3 covers 14 residues. Germline lookup yields CDR1 MNHEY and CDR2 SMNVEV (reference sequence). The CDR3 spells CATRGPSSTDTQYF. The CDR3 DNA reads TGTGCCACGCGGGGGCCCTCGAGCACAGATACGCAGTATTTT.

This chain uses TRBV5-6 with TRBJ1-1; D might be TRBD1 (6 bases). V was pared by 5 bases and J by 5 bases, with 16 bases between. In germline, CDR1 is SGHDT, CDR2 YYEEEE. The CDR3 totals 14 residues. DNA for the CDR3: TGTGCCAGCAGAGCGCAGGGGCTGGGAACTGAAGCTTTCTTT. Translated: CASRAQGLGTEAFF.

The rearrangement uses TRBV19 and TRBJ1-5, with D maybe TRBD1 (6 bases). The V end lost 4 bases, the J end lost 5 bases, and 18 bases lay between the germline ends. The CDR3 runs to 16 residues. Germline V gene lookup returns CDR1 LNHDA and CDR2 SQIVND (reference sequence). The CDR3 sequence is CASSTLGGHKYQPQHF. CDR3 bases: TGTGCCAGTAGTACCCTTGGGGGACATAAGTATCAGCCCCAGCATTTT.

The chain joins TRBV11-2 to TRBJ1-5, with a tentative D call TRBD1 (5 bases). V was clipped by 1 base and J by 7 bases, with 11 bases between them. The CDR3 runs to 14 residues. Germline loops: CDR1 SGHAT, CDR2 FQNNGV. CDR3 nucleotide sequence: TGTGCCAGCAGCTTAGGCCCGGGGGAGCAGCCCCAGCATTTT. Translating it yields CASSLGPGEQPQHF.

The rearrangement joins TRBV5-4 to TRBJ2-5; a possible D gene is TRBD1 (6 bases). The ends were cut back, 3 bases at V and 4 bases at J, with 13 bases in the middle. Per the germline V gene, CDR1 is SGHNT and CDR2 is YYREEE (reference sequence). There are 14 residues in the CDR3. This chain's CDR3 is CASSSPQGGETQYF. The CDR3 DNA follows: TGTGCCAGCAGCTCACCACAGGGTGGAGAGACCCAGTACTTC.

V usage is TRBV5-4 and J usage is TRBJ2-3, with 8 nucleotides matching TRBD1. Losses at the gene ends were 3 bases for V and 2 bases for J; bases not matched to a gene: 11. CDR1 is SGHNT and CDR2 is YYREEE in the germline V gene (reference sequence). The CDR3 is made up of 17 amino acids. The CDR3 nucleotides are TGTGCCAGCAGCTCGACAGGGGTGGGGATTTACACAGATACGCAGTATTTT. This encodes CASSSTGVGIYTDTQYF.

The chain links TRBV7-2 to TRBJ2-5; D may be TRBD2 (6 bases). The CDR3 is made up of 16 amino acids. In germline, CDR1 is SGHTA, CDR2 FQGNSA. Trimming cost V 1 base and J 2 bases, with 14 bases left between them. This chain's CDR3 is CASSLDRSRGQETQYF. The CDR3, as DNA: TGTGCCAGCAGCTTAGACCGCTCGCGGGGACAAGAGACCCAGTACTTC. Complete variable domain (other parts from reference TRBV7-2 and TRBJ2-5): GAGVSQSPSNKVTEKGKDVELRCDPISGHTALYWYRQSLGQGLEFLIYFQGNSAPDKSGLPSDRFSAERTGGSVSTLTIQRTQQEDSAVYLCASSLDRSRGQETQYFGPGTRLLVL.

The V gene is TRBV2, the J gene TRBJ2-7; 7 bases align to TRBD1. The germline V gene encodes CDR1 SNHLY and CDR2 FYNNEI. V shed 3 bases and J 7 bases; nucleotides not matched to a gene: 9. This CDR3 comprises 14 residues. The CDR3 spells CASSERVRGLEQYF. Written as DNA, the CDR3 is TGTGCCAGCAGTGAGAGGGTAAGGGGGCTGGAGCAGTACTTC.

This clone appeared once. The V gene is TRBV3-1 (or the pseudogene TRBV3-2), the J gene TRBJ2-1, with 8 bases identical to TRBD2. There are 19 residues in the CDR3. With V trimmed by 1 base and J by 4 bases, 15 bases remained unmatched. CDR1 is LGHDT, CDR2 YNNKEL, per germline (reference sequence). The CDR3 sequence is CASSQGPDRRSGGYNEQFF. CDR3 nucleotide sequence: TGTGCCAGCAGCCAAGGCCCGGATCGGCGGAGCGGGGGATACAATGAGCAGTTCTTC.

The chain joins TRBV10-3 to TRBJ1-1; 9 bases line up with TRBD1. The J segment lost 1 base and the V segment lost 4 bases, leaving 1 base of the junction unmatched. The CDR3 extends over 14 amino acids. Germline values: CDR1 ENHRY, CDR2 SYGVKD. CDR3 DNA: TGTGCCATCAGTGGGGACAGGGCGAACACTGAAGCTTTCTTT. Translated, it gives CAISGDRANTEAFF.

This clone was detected only a few times. CDR3 region: CASRETGVYETQYF. In DNA, the CDR3 is TGTGCCAGCCGGGAGACAGGGGTCTACGAGACCCAGTACTTC. The V call is TRBV7-8, the J call TRBJ2-5; 8 bases are a match to TRBD1. Germline loops: CDR1 SGHVS, CDR2 FQNEAQ. The CDR3 has 14 amino acids. V shed 8 bases, J shed 5 bases, and the junction held 10 bases outside the gene matches.

The J gene is TRBJ2-1, the V gene TRBV5-4; 8 bases fit TRBD2. Looked up from germline, CDR1 is SGHNT and CDR2 is YYREEE (reference sequence). CDR3 length: 16 amino acids. Unmatched junction bases numbered 12, after V lost 4 bases and J lost 6 bases. The CDR3 loop reads CASSPFRGGQVNEQFF. In nucleotides, the CDR3 is TGTGCCAGCAGCCCATTCCGGGGGGGCCAGGTCAATGAGCAGTTCTTC.

The rearrangement uses TRBV5-4 and TRBJ1-1; 7 bases align to TRBD1. With V trimmed by 1 base and J by 3 bases, 6 bases remained unmatched. The CDR3 runs to 15 residues. CDR1 is SGHNT and CDR2 is YYREEE in the germline V gene (reference sequence). The DNA for the CDR3 is TGTGCCAGCAGCTTGCCAGGGGGTAGGGACACTGAAGCTTTCTTT. As protein: CASSLPGGRDTEAFF.